The clone carrying this TCR beta chain was seen a handful of times. The antigen remains undetermined. This sample was taken from a study of CD8 T cells in ankylosing spondylitis. Whole-study findings and limits: Previously reported in reactive arthritis synovial fluid and blood were some of the motif variants.

Using its own MiXCR run on the 5' RACE reads, TCRdb lists one record per CDR3 protein. The repertoire consists of 150,000 to 200,000 distinct CDR3 sequences, with approximately 32% occurring once and the leading ten covering 5.5% to 7.5%. V lost 6 bases to trimming and J lost 5 bases; unmatched junction nucleotides: 12. Germline assignment: CDR1 MDHEN and CDR2 SYDVKM. There are 16 residues in the CDR3. The rearrangement links TRBV28 to TRBJ1-5, with 8 bases fitting TRBD1. The receptor was derived from a male donor with ankylosing spondylitis. Source material: synovial fluid, either unsorted or a sorted T cell fraction (not recorded which). The CDR3 reads CASSSRTGKAYQPQHF. CDR3 bases: TGTGCCAGCAGCTCTAGGACAGGGAAAGCCTATCAGCCCCAGCATTTT.